These T cell receptor beta chains were read from a single sample in a study of OX40 agonist ivuxolimab in advanced cancers. TCRdb's table, derived via immunoSEQ multiplex PCR, lists solely in-frame clones and lacks some. The table records some 96,000 clones, approximately 90% of them present only once. Sequencing used CD4+ or CD8+ T cells sorted from blood, obtained in a trial of the OX40 agonist ivuxolimab. The receptors here all came from an adult with an advanced solid tumor such as melanoma, head and neck, liver or kidney cancer. Each CDR3 is given with its conserved first and last residue. Clone size, where shown, is once, few, many, or a class for clones that have expanded.

V gene,J gene,clone size,CDR3 protein
TRBV5-1,TRBJ2-5,NA,CASSLSGDETQYF
TRBV6-4,TRBJ2-2,NA,CASKVEWNTGELFF
TRBV5-4,TRBJ2-7,NA,CASSANSGGRWGEQYF
TRBV18,TRBJ2-7,NA,CASSPGDFYEQYF
TRBV9,TRBJ2-3,few,CASSGGSGRAPAFRTDTQYF
TRBV19,TRBJ2-7,NA,CASSASGRYEQYF
TRBV5-1,TRBJ2-3,NA,CASSLGTSGVRGTDTQYF
TRBV6-1,TRBJ1-4,NA,CASRATRATREKLFF
TRBV20-1,TRBJ1-1,NA,CSAKEYTEAFF
TRBV5-1,TRBJ2-5,once,CASSIQGDETQYF
TRBV25-1,TRBJ2-2,NA,CASKQGANTGELFF
TRBV4-2,TRBJ1-5,NA,CASSQEVLGWSNQPQHF
TRBV15,TRBJ1-4,once,CATSRVGTLDEKLFF
TRBV5-1,TRBJ2-7,once,CASSLDRYEQYF
TRBV11-2,TRBJ1-3,NA,CASSLGLYGSGNTIYF
TRBV6-6,TRBJ2-1,NA,CASSYSGDGAQFF
TRBV7-2,TRBJ2-5,once,CASSLFTGGRETQYF
TRBV5-4,TRBJ2-5,NA,CASSSGLAGETQYF
TRBV2,TRBJ1-2,NA,CASSGQGISYGYTF
TRBV19,TRBJ1-5,NA,CASSFGGEPQHF
TRBV19,TRBJ2-3,once,CASSRASGATDTQYF
TRBV6-4,TRBJ1-1,NA,CASSDGFNTEAFF
TRBV11-1,TRBJ2-2,NA,CASSLRRGTLTGELFF
TRBV25-1,TRBJ1-1,NA,CASSLAGLNTEAFF
TRBV5-4,TRBJ1-4,NA,CASSLGGNEKLFF
TRBV5-1,TRBJ2-7,NA,CASSRNPGLAGGEQYF
TRBV10-2,TRBJ2-1,NA,CASKREGSYNEQFF
TRBV6-5,TRBJ2-1,NA,CASRGGRISNNEQFF
TRBV28,TRBJ1-1,NA,CASSFPPPGEAFF
TRBV20-1,TRBJ2-3,NA,CSAPEGVTQYF
TRBV7-7,TRBJ2-3,NA,CASSPDGTAGRDTQYF
TRBV7-9,TRBJ2-5,NA,CASSLRGLAGGETQYF
TRBV7-9,TRBJ2-1,NA,CASSPRGGVSGTYNEQFF
TRBV6-1,TRBJ1-2,NA,CASSEVVGGYTF
TRBV30,TRBJ1-4,NA,CAWSRPQGRKFF
TRBV7-9,TRBJ1-1,NA,CASSDLRRGSTEAFF
TRBV4-2,TRBJ2-2,NA,CASSQVGITGELFF
TRBV7-8,TRBJ1-1,few,CASSGLRGSSEAFF
TRBV9,TRBJ1-1,NA,CASSVQGNTEAFF
TRBV19,TRBJ2-1,NA,CASRNLGVGGSYNEQFF
TRBV6-5,TRBJ1-1,NA,CASSRRQGGDTEAFF
TRBV28,TRBJ1-2,NA,CASVGINYGYTF
TRBV6-5,TRBJ1-1,NA,CASKTGVGRQAFF
TRBV5-6,TRBJ2-2,once,CASSLFRIHTGELFF
TRBV5-1,TRBJ1-4,NA,CASSQPGQGEKLFF
TRBV6-5,TRBJ2-1,NA,CASSYSQGSYNEQFF